These T cell receptor beta chains were read from a single sample in a study of memory CD4+ T cells and cytomegalovirus serostatus. The method was immunoSEQ multiplex PCR; TCRdb's version includes in-frame clones alone and lacks a portion of them. The sample lists about 38,000 clones, 70% to 80% seen once, with under 6% in the top ten. The sequenced sample was memory CD4+ T cells from blood. These receptors originate from an adult in good health and CMV-seropositive. The CDR3 runs from the conserved cysteine through the conserved F or W.

TRBJ1-6,TRBV11-2,CASSPSFQGRRTYNSPLHF
TRBJ2-2,TRBV5-4,CASQGTLNTGELFF
TRBJ1-3,TRBV4-2,CASSQDPTGSGNTIYF
TRBJ1-4,TRBV10-3,CAIRESDSGGGEKLFF
TRBJ1-1,TRBV5-6,CASSLARNTEAFF
TRBJ2-7,TRBV11-2,CASSPSYEQYF
TRBJ1-6,TRBV7-2,CASMYDSFSPLHF
TRBJ2-1,TRBV4-3,CASSKGTSGGVSYNEQFF
TRBJ2-1,TRBV2,CASWNQGNEQFF
TRBJ1-2,TRBV7-2,CASSFRSGADYGYTF
TRBJ1-2,TRBV23-1,CASSPRDRMVLGDGYTF
TRBJ2-7,TRBV5-1,CASSLAVGYEQYF
TRBJ2-7,TRBV28,CASSLVQSSYEQYF
TRBJ2-1,TRBV5-1,CASSLNGRAGEEQFF
TRBJ1-2,TRBV7-8,CASSIGRTGKVSGYGYTF
TRBJ2-2,TRBV5-1,CASSLDPSPGELFF
TRBJ1-2,TRBV5-1,CASSLDRPANYGYTF
TRBJ2-3,TRBV4-2,CASSQDGQGAADTQYF
TRBJ2-5,TRBV7-8,CAVEPEETQYF
TRBJ1-6,TRBV7-2,CASSFQGLSPLHF
TRBJ2-5,TRBV7-8,CASSLDRGQETQYF
TRBJ1-2,TRBV4-2,CASSQDSGTASYGYTF
TRBJ1-5,TRBV28,CASSLPGQGSSQPQHF
TRBJ1-5,TRBV7-2,CASSSTGGWQPQHF
TRBJ1-1,TRBV7-2,CASRGQGAGGTEAFF
TRBJ1-1,TRBV6-5,CASSYYGVLNTEAFF
TRBJ1-4,TRBV2,CASRGSGAAAGELFF
TRBJ1-1,TRBV27,CASSWGTGVTEAFF
TRBJ1-1,TRBV5-5,CASSLTPNTEAFF
TRBJ1-1,TRBV4-1,CASTGGVLGQVNTEAFF
TRBJ1-5,TRBV10-3,CAISESRSQPQHF
TRBJ1-6,TRBV11-2,CASSIRVGSPLHF
TRBJ2-1,TRBV14,CASSKINRANEQFF
TRBJ1-4,TRBV5-1,CASSLGGLNEKLFF
TRBJ2-3,TRBV11-3,CASSTRPRLTDTQYF
TRBJ1-2,TRBV7-9,CASSLAGNYGYTF
TRBJ2-2,TRBV29-1,CSVGSGLAVNTGELFF
TRBJ1-1,TRBV7-2,CASSLGSVGNTEAFF
TRBJ2-5,TRBV19,CASSPFPGQGFETQYF
TRBJ2-2,TRBV5-6,CASSLFTGTGELFF
TRBJ2-7,TRBV6-5,CASSYRGRDEQYF
TRBJ2-7,TRBV7-2,CASSSASGNNEQYF
TRBJ1-6,TRBV9,CASSPRGGYNSPLHF
TRBJ2-1,TRBV4-1,CASSQGTAGPYNEQFF
TRBJ2-1,TRBV7-8,CASSLSRGLLYNEQFF
TRBJ1-1,TRBV5-1,CASSLLGPDRGAEAFF
TRBJ2-3,TRBV29-1,CSVTLQTGDTQYF
TRBJ2-7,TRBV7-2,CASSPSLGPYEQYF
TRBJ2-3,TRBV19,CASSIDPVGLSTDTQYF
TRBJ2-3,TRBV7-8,CASSLPGYPDTQYF
TRBJ1-1,TRBV19,CASRDRGQVNTEAFF
TRBJ2-1,TRBV10-3,CAISNTSGTYNEQFF
TRBJ2-2,TRBV5-1,CASSSANPGTRWTGELFF
TRBJ1-4,TRBV19,CASSLLQGAREKLFF
TRBJ2-7,TRBV14,CASSRSSGLAYEQYF
TRBJ2-5,TRBV7-2,CASGRAAGRPSETQYF
TRBJ1-3,TRBV5-1,CASSLGQGYGNTIYF